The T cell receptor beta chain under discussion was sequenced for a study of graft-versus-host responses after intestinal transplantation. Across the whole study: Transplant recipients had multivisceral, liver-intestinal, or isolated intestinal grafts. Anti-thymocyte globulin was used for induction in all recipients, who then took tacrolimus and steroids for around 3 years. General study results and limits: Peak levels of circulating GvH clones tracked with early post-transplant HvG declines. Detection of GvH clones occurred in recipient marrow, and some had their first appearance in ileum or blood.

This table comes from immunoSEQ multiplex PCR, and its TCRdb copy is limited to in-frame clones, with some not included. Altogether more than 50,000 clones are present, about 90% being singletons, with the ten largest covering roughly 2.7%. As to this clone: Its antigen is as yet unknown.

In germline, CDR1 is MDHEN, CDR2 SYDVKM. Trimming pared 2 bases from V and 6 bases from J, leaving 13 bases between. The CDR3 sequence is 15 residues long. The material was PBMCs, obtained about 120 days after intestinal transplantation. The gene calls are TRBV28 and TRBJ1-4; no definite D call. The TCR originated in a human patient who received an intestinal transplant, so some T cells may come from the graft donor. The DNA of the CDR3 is TGTGCCAGCAGTTTACAGCTGGGCATTGATGAAAAACTGTTTTTT. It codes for CASSLQLGIDEKLFF.